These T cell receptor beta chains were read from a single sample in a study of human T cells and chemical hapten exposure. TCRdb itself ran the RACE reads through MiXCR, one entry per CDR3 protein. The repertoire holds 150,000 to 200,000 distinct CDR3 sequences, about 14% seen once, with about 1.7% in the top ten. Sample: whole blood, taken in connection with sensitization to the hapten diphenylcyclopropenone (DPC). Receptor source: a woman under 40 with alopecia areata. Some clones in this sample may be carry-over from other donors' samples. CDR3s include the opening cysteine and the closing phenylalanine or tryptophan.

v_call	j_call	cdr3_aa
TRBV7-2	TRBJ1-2	CASSLQATTYGYTF
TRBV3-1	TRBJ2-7	CASSQGFGTVLYEQYF
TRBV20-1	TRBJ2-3	CSASGGGEYF
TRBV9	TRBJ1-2	CASTELGWLAAGNHYTF
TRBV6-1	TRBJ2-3	CASRGGYSTDTQYF
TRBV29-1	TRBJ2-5	CTLGRFQETQYF
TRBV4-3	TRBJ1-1	CASSQVPGAPWVTEAFF
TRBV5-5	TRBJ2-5	CASSSDSGRARETQYF
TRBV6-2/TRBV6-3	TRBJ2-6	CASSPRDRALSGANVLTF
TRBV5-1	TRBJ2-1	CASSTGSLAGVQNEQFF
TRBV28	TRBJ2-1	CASRPDSYNEQFF
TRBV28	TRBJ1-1	CASSSLQGNTEAFF
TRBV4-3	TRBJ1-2	CASSQERGLNYGYTF
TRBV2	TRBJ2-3	CASRRLAGNTDTQYF
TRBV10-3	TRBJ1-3	CAISGGEALPSGNTIYF
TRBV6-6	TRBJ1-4	CASSYEQAINEKLFF
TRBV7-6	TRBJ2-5	CASSSTSGVIQETQYF
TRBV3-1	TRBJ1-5	CASSQGEQPRHF
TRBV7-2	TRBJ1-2	CASSLDREGAKGYTF
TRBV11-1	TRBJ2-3	CASSLWTDTQYF
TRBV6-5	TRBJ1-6	CASRNSQGHSPLHF
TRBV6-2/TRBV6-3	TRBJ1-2	CASSMTVGNYGYTF